The present T cell receptor beta chain was sequenced within a study of OX40 agonist ivuxolimab in advanced cancers. General study points: Clones of CD4+ and CD8+ blood T cells grew by week 6 at doses of 0.1 to 3.0 mg/kg.

With 2 bases clipped from V and 0 bases from J, the junction kept 13 bases outside the gene matches. CDR3 length equals 19 residues. Germline V gives CDR1 MNHEY, CDR2 SMNVEV (reference sequence). Produced via immunoSEQ multiplex PCR; TCRdb's table is partial and in-frame only. Counted here are around 21,000 clones, roughly 84% occurring once; the ten biggest clones make up around 40%. Exclusion of a patient followed from autoimmune disease history or systemic immunosuppression. Turning to this clone: Its antigen is unknown.

The chain is built from TRBV27 and TRBJ1-5; 7 nucleotides align to TRBD1. The sample in question was CD4+ or CD8+ T cells sorted from blood, obtained in a trial of the OX40 agonist ivuxolimab. The TCR comes from an adult with an advanced solid tumor such as melanoma, head and neck, liver or kidney cancer. The CDR3 here is CASSLLPIDRVDSNQPQHF. In DNA, the CDR3 is TGTGCCAGCAGTTTACTTCCTATAGACAGGGTTGATAGCAATCAGCCCCAGCATTTT.